This entry lists 11 T cell receptor beta chains sequenced from one sample in a study of cytomegalovirus exposure and HLA in healthy donors. With 60 Vbeta and 13 Jbeta primers, the PCR was carried out. Here immunoSEQ multiplex PCR was the method, and the copy in TCRdb shows in-frame clones only, minus some. This sample has about 170,000 clones, with about 80% found just once. Sequenced sample: PBMCs. These receptors came from a woman between 25 and 40 years old in good health and CMV-seropositive.

This clone was seen only a few times. The chain combines TRBV9 with TRBJ1-1, with 8 bases aligning to TRBD1. Germline V gene sequence: CDR1 SGDLS, CDR2 YYNGEE. The CDR3 contains 14 residues. The V and J ends lost 2 bases and 3 bases, in that order; junction bases with no gene match: 3. CDR3 protein: CASSVLQGDTEAFF. The CDR3 bases are TGTGCCAGCAGCGTCCTACAGGGGGACACTGAAGCTTTCTTT.

The V call is TRBV2, the J call TRBJ2-1; 9 bases agree with TRBD2. V was clipped by 2 bases and J by 8 bases; unmatched bases: 7. The CDR3 has 15 residues. Germline V gene lookup returns CDR1 SNHLY and CDR2 FYNNEI. CDR3 sequence (DNA): TGTGCCAGCAGTGAATCGACTAGCGGTGCCTATGAGCAGTTCTTC. This codes for CASSESTSGAYEQFF. Looking up the rest from reference TRBV2 and TRBJ2-1 gives the full variable domain: EPEVTQTPSHQVTQMGQEVILRCVPISNHLYFYWYRQILGQKVEFLVSFYNNEISEKSEIFDDQFSVERPDGSNFTLKIRSTKLEDSAMYFCASSESTSGAYEQFFGPGTRLTVL.

The chain is built from TRBV25-1 and TRBJ1-1; 8 bases match TRBD1. This CDR3 has 14 amino acids. The V gene's germline CDR1 is MGHDK and CDR2 SYGVNS. J gave up 1 base and V 7 bases, and 5 bases lay outside the gene matches. CDR3 region: CASTRTGSNTEAFF. The CDR3 coding sequence is TGTGCCAGCACCCGGACAGGGTCGAACACTGAAGCTTTCTTT.

Points on this clone: Sequence at one end of the junction differs from germline and may be a read error. The rearrangement uses TRBV13 and TRBJ2-7; 7 positions match TRBD2. This CDR3 is built from 14 residues. Germline V gene lookup returns CDR1 PRHDT and CDR2 FYEKMQ (reference sequence). The CDR3 here is CASSVGSPGGPQYF. The CDR3 DNA reads TGTGCCAGCAGCGTAGGGAGCCCGGGAGGTCCGCAGTACTTC.

This rearrangement joins TRBV2 to TRBJ1-1; TRBD1 matches 7 bases. The germline V gene encodes CDR1 SNHLY and CDR2 FYNNEI. This CDR3 spans 13 amino acids. V shed 4 bases and J 6 bases; nucleotides not matched to a gene: 5. The CDR3 region has the DNA TGTGCCAGCAGTGCGACAGGGACGGCTGAAGCTTTCTTT. Translated: CASSATGTAEAFF.

The CDR3 DNA reads as TGTGCCAGCAGTCGCTCAGGGCACGAGCAGTACTTC. This gives the protein CASSRSGHEQYF. This chain uses TRBV6-5 with TRBJ2-7; perhaps TRBD1 as D (5 bases). This CDR3 comprises 12 residues. Germline V CDR1 and CDR2: MNHEY, SVGAGI. V was cut by 5 bases and J by 5 bases, with 10 bases left in between.

The chain employs TRBV19 and TRBJ1-5; no reliable D call. V shed 4 bases and J shed 3 bases, with 16 bases lying between them. From germline, CDR1 is LNHDA and CDR2 SQIVND (reference sequence). The CDR3 loop spans 16 amino acids. CDR3 residues: CASSTPKHLSNQPQHF. The DNA for the CDR3 is TGTGCCAGTAGTACCCCTAAGCACCTTTCCAATCAGCCCCAGCATTTT.

This clone came up once. The rearrangement links TRBV5-1 to TRBJ2-2; possible D gene TRBD2, 5 bases. Germline-derived CDR1 and CDR2 are SGHRS and YFSETQ. This CDR3 has 17 amino acids. V gave up 0 bases and J gave up 5 bases, with 17 bases separating them. The CDR3 DNA follows: TGCGCCAGCAGCTTGGAGGACTTAGGACCGGGGACCGGGGAGCTGTTTTTT. Protein: CASSLEDLGPGTGELFF.

The CDR3: CASSPPAGRRYTF. Here the CDR3 DNA reads TGTGCCAGCAGTCCCCCGGCAGGGAGGCGCTACACCTTC. The gene calls are TRBV27 and TRBJ1-2, with D tentatively TRBD1 (5 bases). Trimming took 5 bases from V and 9 from J, leaving 16 bases between them. The CDR3 has 13 amino acids. Germline loops: CDR1 MNHEY, CDR2 SMNVEV (reference sequence).

The rearrangement joins TRBV28 to TRBJ2-5; D possibly corresponds to TRBD1 (6 bases). Trimming took 5 bases from V and 6 from J, leaving 16 bases between them. Looked up from germline, CDR1 is MDHEN and CDR2 is SYDVKM. There are 14 residues in the CDR3. The CDR3 loop is CASSPLRGWKTQYF. The CDR3 nucleotides read TGTGCCAGCAGTCCCCTCAGGGGCTGGAAGACCCAGTACTTC.

J is TRBJ1-2 and V is TRBV19; 7 nucleotides agree with TRBD1. This CDR3 contains 14 residues. V gave up 10 bases and J gave up 0 bases; unmatched junction bases: 8. Germline CDR1 reads LNHDA; CDR2 reads SQIVND (reference sequence). CDR3 loop: CATVRDRANYGYTF. CDR3 coding DNA: TGTGCCACTGTCCGGGACAGAGCTAACTATGGCTACACCTTC.